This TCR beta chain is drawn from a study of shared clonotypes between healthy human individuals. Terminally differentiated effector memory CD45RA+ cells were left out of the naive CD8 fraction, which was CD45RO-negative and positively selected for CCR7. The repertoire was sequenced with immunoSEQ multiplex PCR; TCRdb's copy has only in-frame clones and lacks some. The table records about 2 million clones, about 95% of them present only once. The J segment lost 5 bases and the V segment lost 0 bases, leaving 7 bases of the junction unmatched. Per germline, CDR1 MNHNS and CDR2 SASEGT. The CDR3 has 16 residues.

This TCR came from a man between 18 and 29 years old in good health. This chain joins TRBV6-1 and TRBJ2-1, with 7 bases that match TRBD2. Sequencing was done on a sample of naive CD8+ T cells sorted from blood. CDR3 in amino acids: CASSEAGQGGDNEQFF. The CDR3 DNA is TGTGCCAGCAGTGAAGCGGGGCAGGGAGGGGACAATGAGCAGTTCTTC.